These 14 T cell receptor beta chains were sequenced from one sample in a study of identical twins. From the 5' RACE reads, TCRdb called clonotypes with MiXCR, one entry per CDR3 protein. The sample yields roughly 1,500,000 distinct CDR3 sequences, 32% seen once. The sequenced sample consisted of cord blood. The receptors shown here come from a newborn girl in good health.

CDR3 loop: CSVEGGGVFSYNEQFF. CDR3 nucleotides: TGCAGCGTTGAGGGCGGGGGGGTCTTTTCCTACAATGAGCAGTTCTTC. The V and J genes are TRBV29-1 and TRBJ2-1, with 9 bases that match TRBD2. CDR1 and CDR2 from the germline V gene are SQVTM and ANQGSEA. The CDR3 has 16 residues. Germline trimming cut 3 bases from V and 1 base from J; bases unmatched to any gene: 7.

The CDR3 nucleotides read TGCGCCAGCAGCCAAGAGGTCCGGTTTACCGGGGAGCTGTTTTTT. Its translation is CASSQEVRFTGELFF. The V and J genes are TRBV4-1 and TRBJ2-2; D remains ambiguous. In germline, CDR1 is MGHRA, CDR2 YSYEKL. The V end was cut by 0 bases, the J end by 5 bases, with 10 bases between. The CDR3 is made up of 15 amino acids.

This chain links TRBV3-1 with TRBJ2-5; D not certain. The DNA end is a closer match to TRBJ2-7, so the J assignment may be wrong. Germline CDR1 is LGHDT and CDR2 is YNNKEL (reference sequence). The length of the CDR3 is 14 residues. The CDR3 sequence is CASSQDRSRDEQYF. CDR3 nucleotide sequence: TGTGCCAGCAGCCAAGACAGGTCTCGGGACGAGCAGTACTTC.

To note about this clonotype: Being one base from a much bigger clone, this may be a read error. The chain recombines TRBV6-5 with TRBJ2-1, with 9 bases matching TRBD2. There are 15 residues in the CDR3. Trimming cost V 6 bases and J 4 bases; bases outside gene matches: 7. CDR1 is MNHEY and CDR2 is SVGAGI in the germline V gene. For the CDR3, the DNA is TGTGCCAGCAGCCTTCCTAGCGGGATTTACAATGAGCAGTTCTTC. This translates into CASSLPSGIYNEQFF.

This chain connects TRBV20-1 to TRBJ1-5, with a weak D call TRBD1 (5 bases). The CDR3 runs 16 residues. CDR1 and CDR2 from the germline V gene are DFQATT and SNEGSKA (reference sequence). V lost 5 bases and J lost 0, with 17 bases in between. The CDR3 is CSAYLRDGYSNQPQHF. The CDR3 DNA reads TGCAGTGCTTACCTCCGGGACGGTTATAGCAATCAGCCCCAGCATTTT.

The genes are TRBV27 and TRBJ2-2; tentative D call: TRBD2 (5 bases). CDR3 length: 20 amino acids. The V end was cut by 5 bases, the J end by 0 bases, with 25 bases between. The germline V gene encodes CDR1 MNHEY and CDR2 SMNVEV (reference sequence). Here the CDR3 reads CASSPVPTVRGNPNTGELFF. Here the CDR3 DNA reads TGTGCCAGCAGTCCCGTCCCGACCGTTCGGGGAAACCCGAACACCGGGGAGCTGTTTTTT.

This chain links TRBV4-2 with TRBJ2-5; 11 positions match TRBD1. The J call may be faulty, since TRBJ2-7 better matches the DNA end. Germline V gene data show CDR1 as LGHNA and CDR2 as YNFKEQ. This CDR3 has 16 amino acids. CDR3 residues: CASSRATGQGVYEQYF. Here the CDR3 DNA reads TGTGCCAGCAGCCGAGCAACGGGACAGGGGGTCTACGAGCAGTACTTC.

This clonotype was observed a few times. This sequence joins TRBV7-9 and TRBJ2-7; 8 bases fit TRBD2. Looked up from germline, CDR1 is SEHNR and CDR2 is FQNEAQ (reference sequence). The CDR3 totals 15 residues. Trimming removed 2 bases from V and 5 bases from J; junction bases left unmatched: 8. CDR3 amino acids: CASSLTLAGWHEQYF. The CDR3 region has the DNA TGTGCCAGCAGCTTAACCTTAGCGGGATGGCACGAGCAGTACTTC. Combining the CDR3 with reference TRBV7-9 and TRBJ2-7 gives the whole variable domain DTGVSQNPRHKITKRGQNVTFRCDPISEHNRLYWYRQTLGQGPEFLTYFQNEAQLEKSRLLSDRFSAERPKGSFSTLEIQRTEQGDSAMYLCASSLTLAGWHEQYFGPGTRLTVT.

The chain carries TRBV10-3 and TRBJ1-4; 8 bases fit TRBD1. The ends lost 3 bases at V and 0 bases at J; junction bases unmatched: 6. Germline V gene lookup returns CDR1 ENHRY and CDR2 SYGVKD. CDR3 length: 17 residues. CDR3 loop: CAISDHRGVATNEKLFF. CDR3 nucleotides: TGTGCCATCAGTGACCACAGGGGGGTTGCAACTAATGAAAAACTGTTTTTT.

This clonotype showed up many times. The rearrangement joins TRBV6-1 to TRBJ2-5; TRBD2 matches at 15 bases. V dropped 5 bases and J dropped 2; count of bases not matched to a gene: 9. The germline V gene encodes CDR1 MNHNS and CDR2 SASEGT. The CDR3 loop spans 18 amino acids. CDR3 bases: TGTGCCAGCAGTAATGGACTAGCGGGAGGGAAGAATCAAGAGACCCAGTACTTC. It codes for CASSNGLAGGKNQETQYF.

This clonotype has ten or more counts. An end of the junction differs from the germline gene, which may be a read error. J is TRBJ2-1 and V is TRBV5-5, with TRBD2 identical over 10 bases. Germline-derived CDR1 and CDR2 are SGHKS and YYEKEE (reference sequence). CDR3 length equals 15 residues. CDR3 sequence reads: CASSLGLAPYNEQFF. CDR3 coding DNA: TGCGCCAGCAGCTTGGGACTAGCGCCCTACAATGAGCAGTTCTTC.

CDR3: CATSAPGQGYNEQYF. The DNA for the CDR3 is TGTGCCACCAGTGCCCCGGGACAGGGATACAATGAGCAGTACTTC. The chain is built from TRBV24-1 and TRBJ2-5; 9 positions match TRBD1. V lost 5 bases to trimming and J lost 11 bases; unmatched junction nucleotides: 14. Germline V gene sequence: CDR1 KGHDR, CDR2 SFDVKD. This CDR3 contains 15 residues.

A few counts support this clonotype. The chain is built from TRBV6-5 and TRBJ1-5, with D tentatively TRBD1 (6 bases). Germline CDR1 MNHEY, CDR2 SVGAGI. Trimming stripped 6 bases from V and 2 bases from J, with 11 bases between. The CDR3 spans 14 residues. The CDR3 loop reads CASRRTEGNQPQHF. CDR3 DNA sequence: TGTGCCAGCAGACGGACAGAGGGCAATCAGCCCCAGCATTTT.

This clonotype was found many times. CDR3 in amino acids: CASSPNTGGIEQYF. The CDR3 coding sequence is TGTGCCAGCAGCCCCAACACGGGAGGAATCGAGCAGTACTTC. The chain employs TRBV4-2 and TRBJ2-4; 7 bases match TRBD2. The end of the DNA aligns better with TRBJ2-7, so the J call may be wrong. CDR1 is LGHNA and CDR2 is YNFKEQ in the germline V gene. The CDR3 has 14 amino acids.